This T cell receptor (beta chain) was documented in a study of shared clonotypes between healthy human individuals. Germline CDR1 and CDR2: LGHNA and YNFKEQ. The CDR3 totals 16 residues. V gave up 5 bases and J gave up 2 bases; unmatched junction bases: 10. Sequencing was at deep level. Investigators spread the genomic DNA of each subset evenly over several immunoSEQ plates. The table came from immunoSEQ multiplex PCR; TCRdb's copy has only in-frame clones and leaves some out. In the table there are under 600,000 clones, about 75% of which are singletons. This clonotype originated in a middle-aged woman in good health. Some clones in this sample may be carry-over from other donors' samples. This chain links TRBV4-2 with TRBJ2-7; TRBD1 aligns across 9 bases. The sequencing input was PBMCs. The DNA of the CDR3 is TGTGCCAGCAGCAAAGGGACAGGGACATTACCCTACGAGCAGTACTTC. It specifies CASSKGTGTLPYEQYF.